The following is a T cell receptor (beta chain) sequence with its context. This clone was seen a single time. Its target antigen remains unknown. No much larger clone exists at a distance of one base, and base qualities are not known. The data are from a study of T cells after posttransplantation cyclophosphamide (dated by TCRdb to between 2015 and 2016). For the study in its entirety: Using TRB sequencing, the study followed how the T cell repertoire rebuilt after myeloablative bone marrow transplantation with posttransplantation cyclophosphamide given as GVHD prophylaxis. Samples from roughly 32 PTCy-treated patients, along with samples from 15 to 20 of their related bone marrow donors, underwent antigen receptor sequencing. Blood from every one of the 30 or so PTCy patients who had 1-year posttransplant specimens underwent TRB sequencing. TRB sequencing was also done on up to about 3 additional blood samples from 2 to 5.2 years after transplant in 3 patients, and on pretransplant blood from a handful of patients. Because TRA and TRB clonality were tightly correlated in fewer than 10 samples, subsequent TCR analyses were focused on TRB only. Public TRB sequences were checked against a database of over 3,000 sequences associated with responses to pathogens, tumor antigens, self-antigens and alloantigens.

Read against the paper, the sample's treatment or condition label means: high-dose cyclophosphamide on days +3 and +4 as single-agent GVHD prophylaxis. For conditioning, the PTCy patients got busulfan and fludarabine, then a related or unrelated marrow graft, followed by cyclophosphamide on days +3 and +4. The PTCy-treated patients were enrolled in a prospective multi-institutional clinical trial. Peripheral blood and bone marrow mononuclear cells were isolated by Ficoll-Hypaque density centrifugation and were cryopreserved. Study-wide conclusions, independent of this receptor: The TRB repertoires of T cells infiltrating skin or GI tract showed only limited overlap with the TRB repertoires of T cells in blood. Across roughly 40 patients, recipient CMV seropositivity and CMV reactivation were highly associated with TRB clonality; PTCy diversity was similar to CNI/methotrexate controls. Donor-recipient similarity was low at 1-2 months but increased during the first year, and donor CD8+ memory clones often dominated later blood repertoires.

The CDR3 measures 13 amino acids from cysteine to phenylalanine. Only the CDR3 DNA is retained, 39 bases long and in frame from the first base. V was cut back by 2 bases and J by 3 bases, leaving a gap of 7 bases between them. CDR1 and CDR2, per the germline V gene (reference sequence), are PRHDT and FYEKMQ. Genomic DNA was used for TRB sequencing, which was performed with the immunoSEQ assay at survey resolution or with the hsTCRB kit. In the original analysis: The immunoSEQ software was used for initial read processing, and the LymphoSeq R package was used for repertoire analyses. Clonality was calculated as 1 minus normalized Shannon entropy, and the Gini coefficient was also calculated for each TRB dataset. To infer phenotypes in unsorted samples, TRB sequences from sorted subsets of the recipient or donor were mapped onto the unsorted samples of the same recipient. Sourced from immuneACCESS, this table was stored by TCRdb with only in-frame sequences that have V and J called. A share of the clones is absent; for the studies checked, an unresolved V gene accounts for under half, and the remainder has no known explanation. The V and J calls and clone size were taken over from that table, and D and trimming were inferred from the DNA. The sample contains 20,000 or so clones, roughly nine tenths of them found a single time. The top ten clones comprise roughly an eighth of the sample.

This specimen consisted of PBMCs, obtained after allogeneic stem cell transplant with posttransplant cyclophosphamide. The sequence was obtained from a female patient aged 25-40 years who received an allogeneic stem cell transplant from an unrelated donor, was CMV-positive, and had no GVHD. Some T cells seen after a transplant may have their origin in the graft donor. This chain joins TRBV13 to TRBJ1-2, with the identity of the D gene unclear. The CDR3 corresponds to CASSLYSYYGYTF. Here is the DNA: TGTGCCAGCAGCTTATACAGTTACTATGGCTACACCTTC.